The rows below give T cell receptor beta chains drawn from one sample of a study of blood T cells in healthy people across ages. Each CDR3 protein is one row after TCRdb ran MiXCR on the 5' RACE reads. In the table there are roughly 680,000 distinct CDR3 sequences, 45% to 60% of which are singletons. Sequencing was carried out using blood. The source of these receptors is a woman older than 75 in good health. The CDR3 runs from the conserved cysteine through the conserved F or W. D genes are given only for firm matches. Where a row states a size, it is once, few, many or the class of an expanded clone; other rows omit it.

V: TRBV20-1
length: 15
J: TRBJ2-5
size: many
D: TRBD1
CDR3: CSARDPRTGEETQYF
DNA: TGCAGTGCTAGAGATCCTAGGACAGGGGAGGAGACCCAGTACTTC

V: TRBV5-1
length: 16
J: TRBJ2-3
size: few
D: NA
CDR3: CASIPTVASDPDTQYF
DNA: TGCGCCAGCATTCCGACAGTTGCTTCAGACCCAGATACGCAGTATTTT

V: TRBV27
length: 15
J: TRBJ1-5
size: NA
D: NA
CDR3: CASMVGWGLDQPQHF
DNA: TGTGCCAGCATGGTTGGGTGGGGACTGGATCAGCCCCAGCATTTT

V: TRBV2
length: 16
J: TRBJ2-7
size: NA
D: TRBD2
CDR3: CASSTKRGGSYNEQYF
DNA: TGTGCCAGCAGTACAAAGCGGGGGGGCTCCTACAATGAGCAGTACTTC

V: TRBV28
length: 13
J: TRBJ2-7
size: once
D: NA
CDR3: CASSSGQLNEQYF
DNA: TGTGCCAGCAGTTCCGGACAGTTAAACGAGCAGTACTTC

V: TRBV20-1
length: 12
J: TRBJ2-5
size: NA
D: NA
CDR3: CSARHPKDTQYF
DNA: TGCAGTGCTAGACATCCGAAGGATACCCAGTACTTC

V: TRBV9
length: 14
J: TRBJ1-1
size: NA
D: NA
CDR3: CASSRGRGNTEAFF
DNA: TGTGCCAGCAGCCGCGGAAGGGGGAACACTGAAGCTTTCTTT

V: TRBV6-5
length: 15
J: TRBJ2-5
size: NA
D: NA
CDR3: CASSTFLEDQETQYF
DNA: TGTGCCAGCTCCACGTTTTTAGAGGACCAAGAGACCCAGTACTTC

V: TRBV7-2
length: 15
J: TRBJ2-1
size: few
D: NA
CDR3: CASSPRGLAYTEQFF
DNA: TGTGCCAGCAGCCCAAGAGGCCTAGCGTACACTGAGCAGTTCTTC

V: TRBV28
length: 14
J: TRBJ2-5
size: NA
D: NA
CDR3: CASSGGGSVETQYF
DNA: TGTGCCAGCAGTGGGGGAGGATCGGTGGAGACCCAGTACTTC

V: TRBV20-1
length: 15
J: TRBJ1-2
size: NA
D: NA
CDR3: CSARDPAVAVYGYTF
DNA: TGCAGTGCTAGAGATCCGGCCGTCGCTGTTTATGGCTACACCTTC

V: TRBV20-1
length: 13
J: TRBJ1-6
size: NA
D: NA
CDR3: CSARSQQNSPLHF
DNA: TGCAGTGCTAGAAGCCAGCAGAATTCACCCCTCCACTTT

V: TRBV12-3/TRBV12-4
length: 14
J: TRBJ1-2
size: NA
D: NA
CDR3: CASSADGGGYGYTF
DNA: TGTGCCAGCAGTGCGGACGGGGGAGGGTATGGCTACACCTTC

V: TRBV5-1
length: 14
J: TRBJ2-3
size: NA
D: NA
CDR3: CASSVSQDTDTQYF
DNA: TGCGCCAGCAGCGTTTCGCAGGACACAGATACGCAGTATTTT

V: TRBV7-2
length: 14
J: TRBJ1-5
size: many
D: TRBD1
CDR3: CASSLDRGGQPQHF
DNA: TGTGCCAGCAGCCTCGACAGGGGAGGTCAGCCCCAGCATTTT

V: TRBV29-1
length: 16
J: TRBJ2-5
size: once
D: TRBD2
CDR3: CSVDRASGTMGETQYF
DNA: TGCAGCGTTGATCGGGCTAGCGGGACGATGGGGGAGACCCAGTACTTC